This TCR beta chain was sequenced during a study of human T cells and chemical hapten exposure. About the study: Sensitizing treatment utilized 2% DPC over a roughly 2 cm by roughly 2 cm portion of upper inner arm skin.

Broader study findings: Counts of expanded TCRs at PT1 were positively correlated with patch test score. Expanded TCR sets contained significantly more large CDR3 similarity clusters than controls. The donor cohort had alopecia, so its immune response may not match that of healthy people.

One entry per CDR3 protein results from TCRdb running MiXCR on the RACE reads. Among approximately 30,000 distinct CDR3 sequences listed, almost 6% were seen once. Trimming pared 2 bases from V and 5 bases from J, leaving 12 bases between. The CDR3 runs 14 residues. Germline CDR1 reads LGHNA; CDR2 reads YSLEER. Sample time point: patch test 3, about 24 weeks after DPC sensitization. The treatment was: therapeutic diphenylcyclopropenone sensitization with weekly scalp DPC. In its sample, this clonotype was seen many times. Antigen specificity is unknown. The sequencing used whole blood, collected in connection with sensitization to the hapten diphenylcyclopropenone (DPC). V is TRBV4-3 and J is TRBJ1-2; TRBD1 is a possible D gene (5 bases). The TCR sequence derives from a man aged 25 to 45 with alopecia areata. Some clones in this sample may be carry-over from other donors' samples. CDR3: CASSQLDSLYGYTF. The CDR3 nucleotides read TGCGCCAGCAGCCAACTCGACAGTTTATATGGCTACACCTTC.